These 16 T cell receptor beta chains were all obtained from the same sample, sequenced in a study of blood T cell repertoires in COVID-19 (dated by TCRdb to 2020 to 2022). Libraries were prepared through the immunoSEQ multiplex PCR assay. TCRdb mirrors the immuneACCESS table, restricted to in-frame sequences. Some clones are absent from its copies; in checked studies, under half trace to an unresolved V gene, and the reason for the others is unknown. The sample profile shows 200,000 to 250,000 clones; 65% to 90% of them were found once. The top ten clones comprise 7.4% of the sample. The source material was peripheral blood. The receptors come from a woman aged 45-60 years with acute or convalescent COVID-19.

The chain carries TRBV27 and TRBJ1-3; 10 bases are shared with TRBD1. V was clipped by 6 bases and J by 4 bases; unmatched bases: 3. CDR1 MNHEY and CDR2 SMNVEV come from the germline V gene (reference sequence). The CDR3 loop spans 14 amino acids. The CDR3 bases are TGTGCCAGCAGAACGACAGGGGGCGGAAACACCATATATTTT. Residues: CASRTTGGGNTIYF.

The chain is built from TRBV6-6 and TRBJ1-5, with D possibly TRBD1 on 5 matching bases. Deletions cut 5 bases from V and 0 bases from J, with 14 bases between. CDR3 length equals 16 residues. Germline V gene lookup returns CDR1 MNHNY and CDR2 SVGAGI (reference sequence). CDR3 in amino acids: CASSPAGDYSNQPQHF. The CDR3 DNA follows: TGTGCCAGCAGTCCGGCGGGGGACTATAGCAATCAGCCCCAGCATTTT.

A few counts support this clone. J is TRBJ1-1 and V is TRBV30; 8 bases are a match to TRBD1. J lost 6 bases, V lost 4 bases, and 7 bases had no gene match. The CDR3 is made up of 13 amino acids. Germline CDR1 is GTSNPN and CDR2 is SVGIG (reference sequence). The CDR3 region has the DNA TGTGCCTGGATTAGGACAGGGATCCCTGAAGCTTTCTTT. It codes for CAWIRTGIPEAFF.

The genes are TRBV2 and TRBJ2-2, with TRBD1 matching 11 bases. V trimming: 7 bases; J trimming: 6 bases; junction bases outside the gene matches: 4. This CDR3 is built from 14 residues. From germline, CDR1 is SNHLY and CDR2 FYNNEI. The chain's CDR3 is CASKGQGGAGELFF. CDR3 nucleotide sequence: TGTGCCAGCAAGGGACAGGGGGGCGCCGGGGAGCTGTTTTTT.

This chain uses TRBV7-2 with TRBJ1-1; TRBD1 matches 10 bases. Trimming took 5 bases from V and 5 from J; bases not matched to a gene: 8. The CDR3 is made up of 15 amino acids. The germline gives CDR1 SGHTA, CDR2 FQGNSA. CDR3 in amino acids: CASSPTGGAGTEAFF. The CDR3 nucleotides are TGTGCCAGCAGCCCGACAGGGGGCGCGGGAACTGAAGCTTTCTTT.

This chain connects TRBV9 to TRBJ2-5; TRBD2 matches at 9 bases. This CDR3 has 17 residues. Germline CDR1 reads SGDLS; CDR2 reads YYNGEE. V was pared by 4 bases and J by 4 bases, with 14 bases of the junction left unmatched. The CDR3 DNA follows: TGTGCCAGCAGCCCCGAATATGGAAGCGGGGGGATAGAGACCCAGTACTTC. It codes for CASSPEYGSGGIETQYF.

The V and J genes are TRBV27 and TRBJ1-4, with a weak D call TRBD1 (6 bases). V was cut by 3 bases and J by 7 bases, with 9 bases left in between. The CDR3 has 13 residues. CDR1 is MNHEY, CDR2 SMNVEV, per germline (reference sequence). The DNA of the CDR3 is TGTGCCAGCAGTTTGGACAGTCGTGAAAAACTGTTTTTT. Its protein product is CASSLDSREKLFF.

The chain combines TRBV4-2 with TRBJ2-3; D not resolved. Germline V gene sequence: CDR1 LGHNA, CDR2 YNFKEQ. V lost 0 bases and J 4 bases, leaving 17 bases between the germline ends. CDR3 length: 17 amino acids. The DNA for the CDR3 is TGTGCCAGCAGCCAAGAGGTGACTTCGACCCTCCCAGATACGCAGTATTTT. Residues: CASSQEVTSTLPDTQYF.

This chain connects TRBV12-5 to TRBJ1-1, with 11 bases identical to TRBD1. Per germline, CDR1 LGHNT and CDR2 FRNRAP. The J segment lost 4 bases and the V segment lost 0 bases, leaving 4 bases of the junction unmatched. CDR3 length: 16 amino acids. CDR3 residues: CASGLVDRGRSTEAFF. DNA for the CDR3: TGTGCTAGTGGTTTGGTGGACAGGGGGCGGTCCACTGAAGCTTTCTTT.

This sequence joins TRBV5-5 and TRBJ1-3; D not resolved. With 2 bases removed from V and 0 bases from J, the gap between germline ends came to 15 bases. The CDR3 runs 17 residues. The V gene's germline CDR1 is SGHKS and CDR2 YYEKEE (reference sequence). In DNA, the CDR3 is TGTGCCAGCAGCTTCTCGGGAGCCCTGAGCTCTGGAAACACCATATATTTT. It specifies CASSFSGALSSGNTIYF.

For the CDR3, the DNA is TGTGCCAGCAGCTTCGATAGCGGGCAGGAGCAGTTCTTC. Its translation: CASSFDSGQEQFF. The chain joins TRBV7-2 to TRBJ2-1; 7 bases map to TRBD2. J lost 10 bases, V lost 3 bases, and 6 bases had no gene match. The V gene's germline CDR1 is SGHTA and CDR2 FQGNSA. The CDR3 sequence is 13 residues long. The full variable domain, in which reference TRBV7-2 and TRBJ2-1 provide the parts outside the CDR3, is GAGVSQSPSNKVTEKGKDVELRCDPISGHTALYWYRQSLGQGLEFLIYFQGNSAPDKSGLPSDRFSAERTGGSVSTLTIQRTQQEDSAVYLCASSFDSGQEQFFGPGTRLTVL.

The gene calls are TRBV28 and TRBJ1-3; no clear D. V gave up 3 bases and J gave up 5 bases, with 17 bases separating them. Germline V gives CDR1 MDHEN, CDR2 SYDVKM. This CDR3 region has 16 residues. The CDR3 reads CASSFSRSLPRNTIYF. CDR3 nucleotides: TGTGCCAGCAGTTTCTCTAGGAGTCTTCCGAGAAACACCATATATTTT.

The rearrangement joins TRBV4-1 to TRBJ1-2; 12 bases line up with TRBD1. With 3 bases clipped from V and 8 bases from J, the junction kept 13 bases outside the gene matches. Per germline, CDR1 MGHRA and CDR2 YSYEKL. The CDR3 spans 17 residues. The CDR3: CASSQLGQGAPSRGYTF. The CDR3 DNA reads TGCGCCAGCAGCCAGCTGGGACAGGGGGCGCCTAGTCGAGGCTACACCTTC.

The V gene is TRBV3-1 (or the pseudogene TRBV3-2), the J gene TRBJ2-1; TRBD1 is a possible D gene (6 bases). The germline gives CDR1 LGHDT, CDR2 YNNKEL (reference sequence). Deletions cut 3 bases from V and 2 bases from J, with 8 bases between. The CDR3 totals 14 residues. CDR3 sequence reads: CASSQGQAYNEQFF. CDR3 nucleotide sequence: TGTGCCAGCAGCCAGGGACAAGCCTACAATGAGCAGTTCTTC.

The chain is built from TRBV29-1 and TRBJ1-2, with TRBD1 matching over 7 bases. The CDR3 is 12 residues long. The V gene's germline CDR1 is SQVTM and CDR2 ANQGSEA. V gave up 6 bases and J gave up 2 bases; unmatched junction bases: 3. CDR3 loop: CSVGGQNYGYTF. CDR3 DNA sequence: TGCAGCGTGGGGGGACAGAACTATGGCTACACCTTC.

The chain is built from TRBV27 and TRBJ1-2; the D gene is possibly TRBD1 (6 bases). V lost 3 bases to trimming and J lost 4 bases, with 18 bases between them. Per germline, CDR1 MNHEY and CDR2 SMNVEV (reference sequence). The length of the CDR3 is 16 residues. In DNA, the CDR3 is TGTGCCAGCAGTTTCGGAGTGGACAGTACCCTCTATGGCTACACCTTC. Protein: CASSFGVDSTLYGYTF.